Presented here are 9 T cell receptor beta chains from one specimen sequenced in a study of CD8+ T cells in alopecia areata. Once RNA had been extracted, it was reverse transcribed into cDNA to act as the sequencing template. Some clones are missing from TCRdb's copy, which holds only in-frame ones; the method was immunoSEQ multiplex PCR. The sample gives approximately 170,000 clones, around 60% of which show up once; about 14% is in the top ten. Regarding treatment: oral pan-JAK inhibitor, 5-10 mg twice daily. The source material was CD4+ T cells sorted from blood, sampled at week 24, from a patient treated with tofacitinib. Source of these receptors: a human donor with alopecia areata.

The CDR3 here is CASSTSWGQGIEQYF. The DNA for the CDR3 is TGTGCCAGCAGTACCAGTTGGGGACAGGGGATCGAGCAGTACTTC. J is TRBJ2-7 and V is TRBV11-2; 10 bases match TRBD1. V shed 6 bases and J 6 bases; nucleotides not matched to a gene: 11. The CDR3 runs to 15 residues. Germline CDR1 reads SGHAT; CDR2 reads FQNNGV.

The chain recombines TRBV29-1 with TRBJ2-7; the D gene could be TRBD1 or TRBD2 (6 bases each). This CDR3 has 12 residues. Germline V gene lookup returns CDR1 SQVTM and CDR2 ANQGSEA. The CDR3, as DNA: TGCAGGAACCTGGGGGGCTCGTACGAGCAGTACTTC. It translates to CRNLGGSYEQYF.

A few counts support this clone. CDR3 sequence (DNA): TGCAGTGCCCCTCCGAACTATGGCTACACCTTC. It specifies CSAPPNYGYTF. The genes are TRBV20-1 and TRBJ1-2; no firm D call. CDR1 and CDR2 (germline): DFQATT, SNEGSKA (reference sequence). Trimming shortened V by 6 bases and J by 2 bases, and 7 bases separated the two germline ends. The CDR3 length is 11 residues.

In its sample, this clone was seen a few times. The same CDR3 arises from other DNA sequences in this sample as well. This chain connects TRBV10-3 to TRBJ1-6; a weak D match, TRBD1 (5 bases). Germline V CDR1 and CDR2: ENHRY, SYGVKD. The CDR3 consists of 12 residues. V shed 7 bases and J shed 7 bases, with 8 bases lying between them. DNA for the CDR3: TGTGCCATCAAGGGACGAAATTCACCCCTCCACTTT. Translation gives CAIKGRNSPLHF.

V and J are TRBV19 and TRBJ1-1, with D uncertain. Germline CDR1 LNHDA, CDR2 SQIVND (reference sequence). V shed 5 bases and J shed 6 bases, with 16 bases lying between them. The CDR3 contains 14 residues. CDR3 in DNA: TGTGCCAGTAGTTATTCGTTGGTCCAGCCTGAAGCTTTCTTT. Protein sequence: CASSYSLVQPEAFF.

On this clone itself: At the DNA level, this CDR3 is encoded by other sequences in the same sample as well. The rearrangement joins TRBV30 to TRBJ1-5; no firm D call. CDR1 and CDR2 (germline): GTSNPN, SVGIG (reference sequence). V lost 3 bases and J lost 0, with 6 bases in between. The CDR3 has 13 residues. This CDR3 is CAWSPNSNQPQHF. As DNA, the CDR3 is TGTGCCTGGAGCCCAAATAGCAATCAGCCCCAGCATTTT.

A few counts support this clone. The V and J genes are TRBV10-3 and TRBJ2-7, with TRBD1 matching over 7 bases. Germline trimming cut 6 bases from V and 5 bases from J; bases unmatched to any gene: 10. CDR3 length: 14 amino acids. Germline assignment: CDR1 ENHRY and CDR2 SYGVKD. CDR3 nucleotide sequence: TGTGCCATCAGGGAGAGGTCGGGGACAGACGAGCAGTACTTC. This sequence encodes CAIRERSGTDEQYF.

This clone was detected a few times. The rearrangement uses TRBV5-1 and TRBJ2-3; D might be TRBD1 (5 bases). Germline lookup yields CDR1 SGHRS and CDR2 YFSETQ. There are 13 residues in the CDR3. The germline V and J ends were trimmed by 5 bases and 2 bases, with 9 bases remaining between them. In DNA, the CDR3 is TGCGCCAGCAGGAACAGGTTCACAGATACGCAGTATTTT. Encoded protein: CASRNRFTDTQYF.

The chain combines TRBV5-6 with TRBJ2-7; D call uncertain. The CDR3 has 14 residues. Trimming took off 4 bases at V and 0 bases at J, with 11 bases between the two ends. CDR1 is SGHDT and CDR2 is YYEEEE in the germline V gene. The DNA of the CDR3 is TGTGCCAGCAGCCACGTGTCTAGCTCCTACGAGCAGTACTTC. Translated, it gives CASSHVSSSYEQYF.